These 27 T cell receptor beta chains originate from one sample sequenced in a study of cytomegalovirus exposure and HLA in healthy donors (dated by TCRdb to between 2016 and 2019). The method behind the library was the immunoSEQ multiplex PCR assay. For the multiplex PCR, a mixture combining 60 forward primers for TCR Vbeta segments and 13 reverse primers for TCR Jbeta segments was used. TCRdb provides this immuneACCESS table in a form limited to in-frame rearrangements. Some clones are lacking; in checked studies, under half of them reflect an unresolved V gene, and why the rest are absent is not known. This sample holds 95,000 to 150,000 clones; around two thirds were observed only once. The ten top clones hold 4.8% of the sample. Sequencing input: PBMCs. The source of these receptors is a man between 60 and 75 years old in good health and CMV-seropositive.

The chain carries TRBV25-1 and TRBJ1-2, with 7 nucleotides matching TRBD1. V lost 1 base to trimming and J lost 3 bases; unmatched junction nucleotides: 8. CDR3 length equals 16 residues. Germline V gives CDR1 MGHDK, CDR2 SYGVNS. DNA of the CDR3: TGTGCCAGCAGTGAATGGGGAAGGGGGCGCGACTATGGCTACACCTTC. This gives the protein CASSEWGRGRDYGYTF.

There are a few counts of this clone. The chain couples TRBV28 to TRBJ2-1; TRBD2 agrees at 10 bases. CDR1 is MDHEN and CDR2 is SYDVKM in the germline V gene. CDR3 length: 12 residues. CDR3 nucleotides: TGTGGAGCGGGGGGGGCCTACAATGAGCAGTTCTTC. Its translation: CGAGGAYNEQFF.

The chain couples TRBV5-1 to TRBJ2-1; D perhaps matches TRBD2 (5 bases). Trimming removed 2 bases from V and 9 bases from J, with 9 bases in between. The CDR3 consists of 12 residues. Germline-derived CDR1 and CDR2 are SGHRS and YFSETQ. This CDR3 reads CASSLLEGEQFF. The DNA for the CDR3 is TGCGCCAGCAGCTTACTAGAAGGTGAGCAGTTCTTC.

V usage is TRBV6-6 and J usage is TRBJ1-1; D might be TRBD1 (6 bases). V was pared by 7 bases and J by 0 bases, with 12 bases between. Germline V gene sequence: CDR1 MNHNY, CDR2 SVGAGI (reference sequence). The CDR3 runs 14 residues. The CDR3: CASNLQGMNTEAFF. DNA for the CDR3: TGTGCCAGCAACCTACAGGGAATGAACACTGAAGCTTTCTTT.

This chain uses TRBV30 with TRBJ1-2; 7 positions match TRBD1. CDR3 length equals 13 residues. V trimming: 0 bases; J trimming: 7 bases; junction bases outside the gene matches: 5. Germline values: CDR1 GTSNPN, CDR2 SVGIG (reference sequence). As DNA, the CDR3 is TGTGCCTGGAGTGTACAGGGGAAGACTGGCTACACCTTC. Translation: CAWSVQGKTGYTF.

The V call is TRBV4-1, the J call TRBJ1-2, with 11 bases fitting TRBD1. Losses at the gene ends were 3 bases for V and 3 bases for J; bases not matched to a gene: 3. The CDR3 runs 15 residues. Germline lookup yields CDR1 MGHRA and CDR2 YSYEKL. As DNA, the CDR3 is TGCGCCAGCAGCCACCGGGACAGGGGGGACTATGGCTACACCTTC. It specifies CASSHRDRGDYGYTF.

Only one count was recorded for this clone. The V and J genes are TRBV28 and TRBJ1-1; no definite D call. V gave up 3 bases and J gave up 4 bases, with 9 bases separating them. The CDR3 totals 13 residues. The germline V gene has CDR1 MDHEN and CDR2 SYDVKM. CDR3 nucleotides: TGTGCCAGCAGTTTGGCAGGTGGCACTGAAGCTTTCTTT. It encodes CASSLAGGTEAFF.

As to this clone: Its ends do not fully match the called genes, so a read error is possible. The chain links TRBV7-9 to TRBJ2-5, with a possible D match to TRBD2 (5 bases). Germline assignment: CDR1 SEHNR and CDR2 FQNEAQ (reference sequence). The CDR3 extends over 14 amino acids. The CDR3 here is CSSSLGRLQETQYF. The DNA of the CDR3 is TGTTCCAGCAGCTTAGGTAGACTACAAGAGACCCAGTACTTC.

V is TRBV6-1 and J is TRBJ2-5; D is uncertain. The V and J ends lost 3 bases and 1 base respectively, with 18 bases between them. Per germline, CDR1 MNHNS and CDR2 SASEGT. This CDR3 comprises 17 residues. The CDR3 loop reads CASSDARRGSLQETQYF. In DNA form, the CDR3 reads TGTGCCAGCAGTGACGCGCGGCGAGGCTCCCTCCAAGAGACCCAGTACTTC.

This clone was recorded only once. V is TRBV7-9 and J is TRBJ2-7, with TRBD1 matching 10 bases. J gave up 2 bases and V 6 bases, and 7 bases lay outside the gene matches. Germline V lookup: CDR1 SEHNR, CDR2 FQNEAQ (reference sequence). The CDR3 has 15 amino acids. CDR3 in amino acids: CASSSTGTGAYEQYF. CDR3 bases: TGTGCCAGCAGTTCTACCGGGACAGGGGCCTACGAGCAGTACTTC.

This clone was detected only a few times. The V call is TRBV9, the J call TRBJ2-5, with 13 bases lining up with TRBD2. The CDR3 loop spans 16 amino acids. The trim removed 2 bases at V and 7 bases at J, leaving 8 bases unmatched. Germline assignment: CDR1 SGDLS and CDR2 YYNGEE. CDR3 amino acids: CASSVTSGGGSGTQYF. The CDR3 coding sequence is TGTGCCAGCAGCGTCACTAGCGGGGGGGGATCGGGGACCCAGTACTTC.

This clone has more than one count but fewer than ten. The chain links TRBV6-6 to TRBJ1-4; D not resolved. Germline assignment: CDR1 MNHNY and CDR2 SVGAGI (reference sequence). This CDR3 contains 16 residues. V dropped 6 bases and J dropped 7 bases, with 21 bases sitting between them. CDR3 nucleotides: TGTGCCAGCAGAGACTTCCCCGCGGAGGGAGGTGAAAAACTGTTTTTT. It translates to CASRDFPAEGGEKLFF.

The chain employs TRBV7-9 and TRBJ1-2; no definite D call. The CDR3 has 11 amino acids. From germline, CDR1 is SEHNR and CDR2 FQNEAQ (reference sequence). The germline V and J ends were trimmed by 5 bases and 8 bases, with 9 bases remaining between them. The chain's CDR3 is CASSPWEGYTF. CDR3 DNA sequence: TGTGCCAGCAGCCCCTGGGAGGGCTACACCTTC.

Details on this clone: This sample also contains other DNA sequences that code for the same CDR3. CDR3 sequence (DNA): TGTGCCAGCAGCCTCCGAGGGTTCTACAATGAGCAGTTCTTC. It encodes CASSLRGFYNEQFF. The rearrangement uses TRBV5-6 and TRBJ2-1, with a tentative D call TRBD2 (5 bases). The CDR3 has 14 residues. In germline, CDR1 is SGHDT, CDR2 YYEEEE. Trimming stripped 4 bases from V and 3 bases from J, with 11 bases between.

The rearrangement uses TRBV27 and TRBJ2-1; 10 bases map to TRBD2. The V gene's germline CDR1 is MNHEY and CDR2 SMNVEV (reference sequence). This CDR3 comprises 16 residues. Trimming cost V 1 base and J 7 bases; bases outside gene matches: 7. CDR3 in amino acids: CASSLFRGTSVNEQFF. The CDR3 bases are TGTGCCAGCAGTTTATTTCGAGGGACTAGCGTGAATGAGCAGTTCTTC.

CDR3 DNA: TGTGCCAGCAGCTTGGCCGTTCAGACTCAGTTCTTC. It specifies CASSLAVQTQFF. The rearrangement uses TRBV5-6 and TRBJ2-1; D is ambiguous. V lost 0 bases, J lost 13 bases, and 11 bases lay in between. The CDR3 runs 12 residues. Germline CDR1 is SGHDT and CDR2 is YYEEEE.

This chain links TRBV6-1 with TRBJ1-5; possibly TRBD1 for D (5 bases). The V gene's germline CDR1 is MNHNS and CDR2 SASEGT. This CDR3 has 15 residues. V gave up 5 bases and J gave up 2 bases, with 13 bases separating them. The CDR3 DNA reads as TGTGCCAGCAGTTCCGGGGGTAGGCGCAATCAGCCCCAGCATTTT. Protein sequence: CASSSGGRRNQPQHF.

V and J are TRBV28 and TRBJ1-6; tentatively, D is TRBD1 (5 bases). Trimming pared 7 bases from V and 11 bases from J, leaving 15 bases between. The CDR3 has 13 amino acids. Germline V gene sequence: CDR1 MDHEN, CDR2 SYDVKM. The CDR3 nucleotides are TGTGCCAGCAAGGGGTGGCAGGGTCCACCCCTCCACTTT. Translated, it gives CASKGWQGPPLHF.

The chain carries TRBV11-3 and TRBJ2-2, with D perhaps TRBD1 (5 bases). CDR1 and CDR2 (germline): SGHNT, YENEEA. The length of the CDR3 is 18 residues. The V gene lost 2 bases and the J gene lost 0 bases, with 16 bases spanning the gap. DNA of the CDR3: TGTGCCAGCAGCTTAACCGACTGGGGCACCTCGAACACCGGGGAGCTGTTTTTT. Translating gives CASSLTDWGTSNTGELFF.

This chain links TRBV4-1 with TRBJ2-5, with a tentative D call TRBD1 (5 bases). Trimming cost V 0 bases and J 0 bases, with 8 bases left between them. This CDR3 contains 15 residues. In germline, CDR1 is MGHRA, CDR2 YSYEKL. In DNA form, the CDR3 reads TGCGCCAGCAGCCAAGATGGGGCATACCAAGAGACCCAGTACTTC. Residues: CASSQDGAYQETQYF.

The genes are TRBV7-8 and TRBJ2-7; D perhaps matches TRBD2 (5 bases). Germline V CDR1 and CDR2: SGHVS, FQNEAQ. The CDR3 consists of 14 residues. Trimming cost V 2 bases and J 0 bases, with 8 bases left between them. The CDR3 here is CASSLTGSSYEQYF. CDR3 sequence (DNA): TGTGCCAGCAGCTTAACGGGGTCCTCCTACGAGCAGTACTTC.

J is TRBJ2-1 and V is TRBV30; 8 bases line up with TRBD1. Germline V gene sequence: CDR1 GTSNPN, CDR2 SVGIG (reference sequence). Trimming took 0 bases from V and 4 from J; bases not matched to a gene: 5. The CDR3 contains 15 residues. The CDR3 protein is CAWSVRTGGYNEQFF. The CDR3 DNA reads TGTGCCTGGAGTGTACGTACAGGGGGGTACAATGAGCAGTTCTTC.

This clone has only a few counts. This chain links TRBV19 with TRBJ2-5, with D perhaps TRBD1 (5 bases). Trimming removed 2 bases from V and 4 bases from J, with 14 bases in between. From germline, CDR1 is LNHDA and CDR2 SQIVND (reference sequence). CDR3 length equals 15 residues. This CDR3 is CASSIQGRGRETQYF. The CDR3 bases are TGTGCCAGTAGTATACAGGGAAGAGGACGAGAGACCCAGTACTTC.

The chain uses TRBV9 and TRBJ1-3; no clear D gene. CDR1 SGDLS and CDR2 YYNGEE come from the germline V gene. The length of the CDR3 is 16 residues. V lost 4 bases and J 0 bases, leaving 14 bases between the germline ends. The CDR3: CASSTRGEISGNTIYF. As DNA, the CDR3 is TGTGCCAGCAGCACGCGGGGAGAGATCTCTGGAAACACCATATATTTT.

The chain recombines TRBV27 with TRBJ1-1; no clear D. This CDR3 has 15 residues. V was cut by 6 bases and J by 4 bases, with 18 bases left in between. Germline V gives CDR1 MNHEY, CDR2 SMNVEV (reference sequence). CDR3 residues: CASRTSLSRSTEAFF. CDR3 coding DNA: TGTGCCAGCAGAACTAGCCTCTCTCGTAGCACTGAAGCTTTCTTT.

The chain uses TRBV9 and TRBJ2-2, with TRBD2 matching 8 bases. The CDR3 has 15 residues. The germline V gene encodes CDR1 SGDLS and CDR2 YYNGEE. The V segment lost 1 base and the J segment 8 bases; nucleotides outside the gene matches: 7. CDR3 sequence (DNA): TGTGCCAGCAGCGTACGGATGCGGGGGGAAGGGGAGCTGTTTTTT. Translating it yields CASSVRMRGEGELFF.

This chain connects TRBV2 to TRBJ1-2; D not resolved. Germline CDR1 is SNHLY and CDR2 is FYNNEI. This CDR3 has 12 residues. The V end lost 10 bases, the J end lost 6 bases, and 15 bases lay between the germline ends. DNA of the CDR3: TGTGCCATCTGCCTGGACGGGGATGGCTACACCTTC. Translating gives CAICLDGDGYTF. Drawing the rest from reference TRBV2 and TRBJ1-2, the complete variable domain is EPEVTQTPSHQVTQMGQEVILRCVPISNHLYFYWYRQILGQKVEFLVSFYNNEISEKSEIFDDQFSVERPDGSNFTLKIRSTKLEDSAMYFCAICLDGDGYTFGSGTRLTVV.